Described below is a single T cell receptor (beta chain) sequence and its context. Without a recorded count, this clonotype is taken to be medium-sized (0.01 to 0.1%) from its frequency. It has no known antigen specificity. The CDR3 starts with the cysteine, ends with the phenylalanine, and has 16 residues. No DNA was logged. The CDR1 and CDR2 encoded by the germline V gene (reference sequence) are MNHEY and SMNVEV. The sequencer was a NextSeq 550. The Human TCR Profiling Kit (MiLaboratory) was used to make UMI-labeled 5' RACE TRB cDNA libraries. cDNA synthesis used the entire amount of extracted RNA, and PCR amplification then used the entire amount of cDNA produced. Libraries were prepared in parallel with an identical number of PCR cycles. From the authors' description of their analysis: With a minimum of two reads required per UMI, MIGEC and MiXCR pulled out about 57,000 +/- 9,900 unique UMI-labeled TRB cDNA molecules from each library. An average of around 40,000 +/- 10,000 functional in-frame TRB CDR3 nucleotide clonotypes without stop codons was found per library. After downsampling to 5000 UMI-labeled TRB molecules per sample, diversity metrics, including normalized Shannon-Wiener and Chao1, were computed in VDJtools. Clonotype-size-weighted physicochemical properties of the central five CDR3 residues (interaction energy, strength, volume and Kidera factor 4) were computed in VDJtools. After the reads were reprocessed by TCRdb, one entry was made per CDR3 protein sequence, with no DNA. TCRdb, rather than the study authors, made the V and J calls. The sample table holds approximately 6,200 distinct CDR3 sequences. Jointly, the top ten make up 1.1% to 1.5% of the sample.

Each CD8+ T cell subset was flow-sorted in triplicate, and a few hundred thousand cells per subset were placed directly into RLT lysis buffer. Naive CD8+ T cells were defined stringently as CD45RO-CCR7+CD27+CD95- to exclude memory contaminants. Peripheral blood mononuclear cells were isolated from buffy coats by standard density gradient centrifugation. A FACSAria III was used to flow-sort naive CD8+ T cells into CXCR3-negative and CXCR3-positive populations. Total RNA was extracted from sorted cells with an RNeasy Mini Kit. This sample was taken from a study of CXCR3-negative and CXCR3-positive naive CD8 T cells (dated by TCRdb to the late 2010s). Broadly, across the study: In total, roughly 130 million TRB reads were obtained, corresponding to roughly 1.5 +/- 0.3 million reads per library. Naive subsets from 5 or 6 donors and memory cells from 3 donors were included in the TRBV-TRBJ cluster analysis. The diversity and physicochemical repertoire analyses included fewer than twelve donors pooled from two independent experiments.

General conclusions and limits of the study: Freshly isolated PBMCs were used for most assays because CXCR3 expression went down partially after cryopreservation. Within the same donor, TRBV-TRBJ usage looked similar between naive CXCR3-negative and CXCR3-positive cells, but memory cells had distinct patterns. Comparably high repertoire diversity was found in both naive subsets, whereas much lower repertoire diversity was found in memory CD8+ T cells. Because surface CD5, which is linked to self-reactivity in mice, was comparable between the naive subsets, TCR interaction strength was also inferred from the physicochemical properties of TRB CDR3s. TRB CDR3s from CXCR3-positive naive cells showed higher hydrophobicity (lower Kidera factor 4), lower energy, and higher strength and volume indices than CXCR3-negative naive cells.

The chain is assembled from TRBV27 and TRBJ2-7; as DNA is missing, the TRBD1 call by TCRdb cannot be tested. Sequences were obtained from naive CXCR3+ CD8+ T cells from blood. The sample's cell subset or site label, in plain terms: CD45RO-CCR7+CD27+CD95- naive CD8+ T cells expressing CXCR3 (TNR3+). The TCR comes from a human donor in good health. Some clones in this sample may be carry-over from other donors' samples. The CDR3 region has the sequence CASSPRGTVGIYEQYF.